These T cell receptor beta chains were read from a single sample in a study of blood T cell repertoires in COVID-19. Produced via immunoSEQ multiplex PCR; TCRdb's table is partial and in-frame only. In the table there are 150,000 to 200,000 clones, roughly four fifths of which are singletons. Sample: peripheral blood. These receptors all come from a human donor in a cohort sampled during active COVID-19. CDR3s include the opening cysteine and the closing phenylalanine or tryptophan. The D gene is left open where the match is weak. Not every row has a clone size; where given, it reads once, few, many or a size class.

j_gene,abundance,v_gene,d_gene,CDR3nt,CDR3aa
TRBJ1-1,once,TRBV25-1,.,TGTGCCAGCAGGGGTAGGCTGAGGGCGGATTACACTGAAGCTTTCTTT,CASRGRLRADYTEAFF
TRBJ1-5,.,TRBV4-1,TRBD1,TGCGCCAGCAGCCAAACAGGGGTGAGCAATCAGCCCCAGCATTTT,CASSQTGVSNQPQHF
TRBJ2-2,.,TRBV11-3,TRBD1,TGTGCCAGCAGCTTAGCTGGCGGACAGGGGACCGGGGAGCTGTTTTTT,CASSLAGGQGTGELFF
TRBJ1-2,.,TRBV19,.,TGTGCCAGCGGAGCTGGGACTATGAATGGCTACACCTTC,CASGAGTMNGYTF
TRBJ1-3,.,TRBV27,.,TGTGCCAGCAGTTTAATATCGGGGTCCGGAAACACCATATATTTT,CASSLISGSGNTIYF
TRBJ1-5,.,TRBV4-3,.,TGCGCCAGCAGCCAAGATAATCAGGGTTGGAATCAGCCCCAGCATTTT,CASSQDNQGWNQPQHF
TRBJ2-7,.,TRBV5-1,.,TGCGCCAGCCGCTTTTCGAGCTCCTACGAGCAGTACTTC,CASRFSSSYEQYF
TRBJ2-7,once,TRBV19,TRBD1,TGTGCCAGTAGTATTGGACAGGGGACCTACGAGCAGTACTTC,CASSIGQGTYEQYF
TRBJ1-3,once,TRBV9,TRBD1,TGTGCCAGCAGCGGACAGGGAGGAAACACCATATATTTT,CASSGQGGNTIYF
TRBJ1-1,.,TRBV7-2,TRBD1,TGTGCCAGCAGCTTAGTGGGACAGGTGAACACTGAAGCTTTCTTT,CASSLVGQVNTEAFF
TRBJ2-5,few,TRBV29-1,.,TGCAGCGTTCCGACAGGACAAGAGACCCAGTACTTC,CSVPTGQETQYF
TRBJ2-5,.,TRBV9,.,TGTGCCAGCAGCGTAGATACGGGCAGGGGTGAGACCCAGTACTTC,CASSVDTGRGETQYF
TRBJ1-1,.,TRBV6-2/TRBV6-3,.,TGTGCCAGCAGTTACATTGGAGGTGTGGGCACTGAAGCTTTCTTT,CASSYIGGVGTEAFF
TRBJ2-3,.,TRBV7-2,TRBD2,TGTGCCAGCAGCTTATTGACTAGCGGGGGGGGATACACAGATACGCAGTATTTT,CASSLLTSGGGYTDTQYF
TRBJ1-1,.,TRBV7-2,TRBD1,TGTGCCAGCAGCTTGAGGGGGCGATTTACTGAAGCTTTCTTT,CASSLRGRFTEAFF
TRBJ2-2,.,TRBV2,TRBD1,TGTGCCAGCAGGGACAGGGTAAATACCGGGGAGCTGTTTTTT,CASRDRVNTGELFF
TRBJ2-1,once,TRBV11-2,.,TGTGCCAGCAGCGAACGTCCCCTGGGCAGTAACAATGAGCAGTTCTTC,CASSERPLGSNNEQFF
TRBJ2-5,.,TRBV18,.,TGTGCCAGCTCACCACCGGGGCGCCCAGAGACCCAGTACTTC,CASSPPGRPETQYF
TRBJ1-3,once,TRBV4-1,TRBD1,TGCGCCAGCAGCCAAGATGACGGGACAGGGGCAAACACCATATATTTT,CASSQDDGTGANTIYF
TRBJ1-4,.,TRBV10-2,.,TGCGCCAGCAGTGGGCCGGGGGGGGCGGCTAATGAAAAACTGTTTTTT,CASSGPGGAANEKLFF
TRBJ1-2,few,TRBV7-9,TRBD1,TGTGCCAGCAGCCCGGGCCCCCGGGACAGGGGGAGAGGTGGCTACACCTTC,CASSPGPRDRGRGGYTF
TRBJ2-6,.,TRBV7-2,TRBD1,TGTGCCAGCAGCTTGGGACAGGGGGCGCCTGGGGCCAACGTCCTGACTTTC,CASSLGQGAPGANVLTF
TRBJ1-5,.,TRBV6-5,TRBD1,TGTGCCAGCAACACCCCGAAAGGGGGCCGAGAGCCCCAGCATTTT,CASNTPKGGREPQHF
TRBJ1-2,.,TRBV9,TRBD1,TGTGCCAGCAGCGGTCCAGGGACAGAATTTTTCTATGGCTACACCTTC,CASSGPGTEFFYGYTF
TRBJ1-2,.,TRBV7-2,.,TGTGCCAGCAGCGCGATATCTCCCGGGGACTATGGCTACACCTTC,CASSAISPGDYGYTF
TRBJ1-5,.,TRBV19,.,TGTGCCAGTAGTTGGGGGGTTAGCAATCAGCCCCAGCATTTT,CASSWGVSNQPQHF
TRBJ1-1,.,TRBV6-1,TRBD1,TGTGCCAGCAGTGACCCTAGGGACAGAAACACTGAAGCTTTCTTT,CASSDPRDRNTEAFF
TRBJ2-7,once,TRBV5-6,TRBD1,TGTGCCAGCAGCCAGGACAGGGCCGGCGAGCAGTACTTC,CASSQDRAGEQYF
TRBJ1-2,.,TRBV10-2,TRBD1,TGCGCCAGCAGTGCATCACAGGGGAACTATGGCTACACCTTC,CASSASQGNYGYTF
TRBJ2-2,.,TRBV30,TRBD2,TGTGCCTGGGGCGGGAGGGCCGCCGGGGAGCTGTTTTTT,CAWGGRAAGELFF
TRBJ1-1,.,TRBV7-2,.,TGTGCCAGCAGCTACATCCGGCCGGGGACTGAAGCTTTCTTT,CASSYIRPGTEAFF
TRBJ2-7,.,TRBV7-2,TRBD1,TGTGCCAGCAGCTCCCGGGACAGCCGGGACGAGCAGTACTTC,CASSSRDSRDEQYF
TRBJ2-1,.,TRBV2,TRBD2,TGTGCCAGCAGTGTGGGGACTAACTACAATGAGCAGTTCTTC,CASSVGTNYNEQFF
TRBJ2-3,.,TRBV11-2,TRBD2,TGTGCCAGCAGCTTCGGGGGGGGTACAGATACGCAGTATTTT,CASSFGGGTDTQYF
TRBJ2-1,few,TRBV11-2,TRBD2,TGTGCCAGCAGCTTAGGGGCGGGAGGGAACAATGAGCAGTTCTTC,CASSLGAGGNNEQFF
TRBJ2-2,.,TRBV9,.,TGTGCCAGCAGCGCCGGTGTCGCGAACACCGGGGAGCTGTTTTTT,CASSAGVANTGELFF
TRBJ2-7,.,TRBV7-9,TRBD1,TGTGCCAGCAGCGGTCACAGGGGAATTAGCTCCTACGAGCAGTACTTC,CASSGHRGISSYEQYF
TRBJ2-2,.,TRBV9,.,TGTGCCAGCAGCGTAGTCAGGGATGGGGAGCTGTTTTTT,CASSVVRDGELFF
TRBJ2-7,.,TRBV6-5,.,TGTGCCAGCAGTTACCCACAGGGTTTCGACGAGCAGTACTTC,CASSYPQGFDEQYF
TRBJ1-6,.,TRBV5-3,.,TGTGCCAGAAGCCCGGACAACGCAGGGCCGAAAAATTCACCCCTCCACTTT,CARSPDNAGPKNSPLHF
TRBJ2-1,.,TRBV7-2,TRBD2,TGTGCCAGCAGCGCCCCTAGCGGGAGGGCCGTGGGGAATGAGCAGTTCTTC,CASSAPSGRAVGNEQFF
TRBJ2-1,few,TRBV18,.,TGTGCCAGCTCACCGCCCCCAGGAGGCAGCGAGCAGTTCTTC,CASSPPPGGSEQFF
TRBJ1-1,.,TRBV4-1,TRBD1,TGCGCCAGCAGCCACGTCGGACAGGGGGGGAACACTGAAGCTTTCTTT,CASSHVGQGGNTEAFF
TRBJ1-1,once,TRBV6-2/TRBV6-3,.,TGTGCCAGCAGTTACTTTGGGGAGGGGGCTGAAGCTTTCTTT,CASSYFGEGAEAFF
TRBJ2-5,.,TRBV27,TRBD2,TGTGCCAGCAGTTTACGACTAGCGGGGAGAGGGCGAGGAGAGACCCAGTACTTC,CASSLRLAGRGRGETQYF
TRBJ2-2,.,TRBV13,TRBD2,TGTGCCAGCAGCTATAGCGGGACGAACACCGGGGAGCTGTTTTTT,CASSYSGTNTGELFF
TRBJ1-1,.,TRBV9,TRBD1,TGTGCCAGCAGCGGGACACAGGGGGCGGGGGTAAGCACTGAAGCTTTCTTT,CASSGTQGAGVSTEAFF
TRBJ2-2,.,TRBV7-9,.,TGTGCCAGCAGCTTCTGGAGACGGACCGGGGAGCTGTTTTTT,CASSFWRRTGELFF
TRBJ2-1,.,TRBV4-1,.,TGCGCCAGCAGCCCCCGGGACAATGAGCAGTTCTTC,CASSPRDNEQFF
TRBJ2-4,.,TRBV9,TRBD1,TGTGCCAGCAGCGTAGATTCAAACAGGGGGCAGCTAGCCAAAAACATTCAGTACTTC,CASSVDSNRGQLAKNIQYF
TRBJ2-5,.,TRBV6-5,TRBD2,TGTGCCAGCAGAAGGGGACTAAGGGAAGAGACCCAGTACTTC,CASRRGLREETQYF
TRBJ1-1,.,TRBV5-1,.,TGCGCCAGCAGCTTCTCAGAGGACACTGAAGCTTTCTTT,CASSFSEDTEAFF
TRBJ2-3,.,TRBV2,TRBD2,TGTGCCAGCGATACCCTAGCGGTTCAGAGGCAGTATTTT,CASDTLAVQRQYF
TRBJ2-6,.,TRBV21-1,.,TGTGCCAGCAGCAAGTCCAGCGCTAACGGGGCCAACGTCCTGACTTTC,CASSKSSANGANVLTF
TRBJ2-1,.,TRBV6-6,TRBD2,TGTGCCAGCAGAAGGACTAGCGGGAGTTCCTACAATGAGCAGTTCTTC,CASRRTSGSSYNEQFF
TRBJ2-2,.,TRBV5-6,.,TGTGCCAGCAGCTTGGTGGGGGGGCAGGACAGCACCGGGGAGCTGTTTTTT,CASSLVGGQDSTGELFF
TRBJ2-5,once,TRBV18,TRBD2,TGTGCCAGCTCACCCGGGGGGACCGGACCCCAAGAGACCCAGTACTTC,CASSPGGTGPQETQYF
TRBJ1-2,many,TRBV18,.,TGTGCCAGCTCACCACCGGAGCAGGGCCTCTATGGCTACACCTTC,CASSPPEQGLYGYTF
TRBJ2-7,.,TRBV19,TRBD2,TGTGCCAGTAGTATGCTAGGCGGGAGGGCAAATCTCGAGCAGTACTTC,CASSMLGGRANLEQYF
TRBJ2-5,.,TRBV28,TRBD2,TGTGCCAGCAGTTTCCAGCGGGGGGGCCGGAGGGAGACCCAGTACTTC,CASSFQRGGRRETQYF